This T cell receptor beta chain appears in the sequencing data of a study of low-dose radiotherapy and immunotherapy resistance in tumors. Study-level information: Cohort 1 was given 0.5 Gy fractions every 2 weeks, 6.5 Gy in total. Intravenous cyclophosphamide 200 mg/m2 was given every two weeks, one day before radiation and immunotherapy. Treatment consisted of nivolumab 240 mg every two weeks and ipilimumab 1 mg/kg every six weeks, given intravenously to patients.

Trimming took 3 bases from V and 2 from J, leaving 13 bases between them. The germline CDR1 and CDR2 sequences are LGHNA and YSLEER. This CDR3 has 15 amino acids. TRAV and TRBV primers primed cDNA for both TCRalpha and TCRbeta. For amplifying TCRs, the PCR ran for 15 to 20 cycles with Phusion, which was used together with a constant-region primer and the adapter on the V primers. Each CDR3 protein is one row after TCRdb ran MiXCR on the reads. Among approximately 13,000 distinct CDR3 sequences listed, over 55% were seen once. The chain couples TRBV4-3 to TRBJ1-2; D unresolved. This receptor was taken from a human donor with advanced metastatic prostate, ovarian, gallbladder or colorectal cancer (not recorded which). This table probably holds off-target reads from a library built for another chain. The CDR3 nucleotides read TGCGCCAGCAGCCAGGACCGTATGGGAAACTATGGCTACACCTTC. Encoded protein: CASSQDRMGNYGYTF.